These T cell receptor beta chains were read from a single sample in a study of T cell responses to AZD1222 COVID-19 vaccine. Clones were read by immunoSEQ multiplex PCR, and TCRdb kept only the in-frame ones, dropping some. The sample records about 140,000 clones, 70% to 90% being singletons. The sample consisted of peripheral blood, taken on day 0 of AZD1222 vaccination. All receptors derive from an adult in good health. Each CDR3 is given with its conserved first and last residue. Fields, in order: CDR3 protein, CDR3 DNA, D gene, clone size, V gene, J gene. A D gene is named only where the DNA matches it firmly. The listing skips clone size in some rows; elsewhere it reads once, few, many or a size class.

CASSGPGGGSPLHF	TGTGCCAGCAGTGGGCCGGGTGGTGGTTCACCCCTCCACTTT	.	.	TRBV2	TRBJ1-6
CASSSSGETQYF	TGTGCCAGCAGTTCAAGCGGGGAGACCCAGTACTTC	.	.	TRBV2	TRBJ2-5
CASSLVPLTSGSYEQYF	TGTGCCAGCAGCTTAGTCCCCCTGACTAGCGGGAGTTACGAGCAGTACTTC	TRBD2	.	TRBV7-9	TRBJ2-7
CASIYWTGYYNEQFF	TGTGCCAGCATTTACTGGACAGGTTACTACAATGAGCAGTTCTTC	TRBD1	few	TRBV6-5	TRBJ2-1
CSVPAGQGVRNYGYTF	TGCAGCGTCCCGGCCGGACAGGGGGTGAGAAACTATGGCTACACCTTC	TRBD1	few	TRBV29-1	TRBJ1-2
CASSIVWLADNEQFF	TGTGCCAGTAGTATAGTGTGGCTAGCGGACAATGAGCAGTTCTTC	TRBD2	.	TRBV19	TRBJ2-1
CASSLAGGETQYF	TGCGCCAGCAGCTTGGCGGGAGGGGAGACCCAGTACTTC	TRBD2	.	TRBV5-1	TRBJ2-5
CAWSGGQGSEKLFF	TGTGCCTGGAGTGGAGGACAGGGAAGTGAAAAACTGTTTTTT	TRBD1	.	TRBV30	TRBJ1-4
CASSPLIGVGGYTF	TGTGCCAGCAGTCCCCTTATAGGGGTTGGAGGCTACACCTTC	.	few	TRBV7-2	TRBJ1-2
CASSSDRVNQFF	TGTGCCAGCAGCTCTGACAGGGTCAATCAGTTCTTC	TRBD1	.	TRBV7-2	TRBJ2-1
CASTPGAGISEQYF	TGTGCCAGCACCCCCGGGGCGGGAATTAGCGAGCAGTACTTC	.	.	TRBV7-2	TRBJ2-7
CASSRTSTEEKLFF	TGTGCCAGCAGCCGGACCTCGACCGAAGAAAAACTGTTTTTT	.	.	TRBV5-4	TRBJ1-4
CASSQDLDSPYGYTF	TGCGCCAGCAGCCAAGATTTGGACAGTCCATATGGCTACACCTTC	.	once	TRBV4-1	TRBJ1-2
CASSLDRGIETQYF	TGTGCCAGCAGCCTGGACAGGGGGATTGAGACCCAGTACTTC	TRBD1	.	TRBV7-2	TRBJ2-5
CAISEFGSSYNEQFF	TGTGCCATCAGTGAATTCGGGAGCTCCTACAATGAGCAGTTCTTC	.	.	TRBV10-3	TRBJ2-1
CASSDLRDRAGEQFF	TGTGCCAGCAGTGACCTCCGGGACAGGGCCGGAGAGCAGTTCTTC	TRBD1	.	TRBV6-2/TRBV6-3	TRBJ2-1